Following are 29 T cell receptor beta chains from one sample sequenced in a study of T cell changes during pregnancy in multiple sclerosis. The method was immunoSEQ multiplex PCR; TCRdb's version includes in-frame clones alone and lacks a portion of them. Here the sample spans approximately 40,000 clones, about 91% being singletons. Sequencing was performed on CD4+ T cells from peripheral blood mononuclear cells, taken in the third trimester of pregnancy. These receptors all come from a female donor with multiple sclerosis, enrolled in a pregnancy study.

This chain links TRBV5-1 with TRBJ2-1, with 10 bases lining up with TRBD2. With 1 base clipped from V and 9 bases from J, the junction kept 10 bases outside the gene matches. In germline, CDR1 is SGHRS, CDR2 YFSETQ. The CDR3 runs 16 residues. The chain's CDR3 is CASSLRRLAGDGEQFF. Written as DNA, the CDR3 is TGCGCCAGCAGCTTGCGTAGGCTAGCGGGAGATGGTGAGCAGTTCTTC.

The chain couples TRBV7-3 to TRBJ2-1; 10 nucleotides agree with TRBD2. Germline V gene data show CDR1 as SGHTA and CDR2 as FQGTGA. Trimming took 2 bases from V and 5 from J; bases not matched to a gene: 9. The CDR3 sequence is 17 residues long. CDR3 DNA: TGTGCCAGCAGCTTACGGCTAACTAGCGGGATGAACAATGAGCAGTTCTTC. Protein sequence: CASSLRLTSGMNNEQFF.

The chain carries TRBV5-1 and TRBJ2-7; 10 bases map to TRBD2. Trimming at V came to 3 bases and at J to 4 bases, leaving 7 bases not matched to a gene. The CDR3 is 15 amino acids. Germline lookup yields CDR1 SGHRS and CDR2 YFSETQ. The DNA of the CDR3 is TGCGCCAGCAGCTCCCTGGGTAGCGGGGGGTACGAGCAGTACTTC. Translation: CASSSLGSGGYEQYF. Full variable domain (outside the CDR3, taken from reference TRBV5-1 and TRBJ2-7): KAGVTQTPRYLIKTRGQQVTLSCSPISGHRSVSWYQQTPGQGLQFLFEYFSETQRNKGNFPGRFSGRQFSNSRSEMNVSTLELGDSALYLCASSSLGSGGYEQYFGPGTRLTVT.

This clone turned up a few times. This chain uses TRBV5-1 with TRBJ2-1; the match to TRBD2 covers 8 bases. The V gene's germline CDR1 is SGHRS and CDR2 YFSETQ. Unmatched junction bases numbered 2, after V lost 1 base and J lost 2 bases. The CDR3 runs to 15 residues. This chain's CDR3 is CASSLTSGPYNEQFF. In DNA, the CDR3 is TGCGCCAGCAGCTTGACTAGCGGACCCTACAATGAGCAGTTCTTC.

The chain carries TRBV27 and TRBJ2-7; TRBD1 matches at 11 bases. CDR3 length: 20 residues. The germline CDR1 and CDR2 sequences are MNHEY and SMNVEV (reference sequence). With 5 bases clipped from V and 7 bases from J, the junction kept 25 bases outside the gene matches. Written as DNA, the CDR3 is TGTGCCAGCAGTCTTTCTTGGACAGGGGGCGGGGTGGGGTCTATGGGGGAGCAGTACTTC. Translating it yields CASSLSWTGGGVGSMGEQYF.

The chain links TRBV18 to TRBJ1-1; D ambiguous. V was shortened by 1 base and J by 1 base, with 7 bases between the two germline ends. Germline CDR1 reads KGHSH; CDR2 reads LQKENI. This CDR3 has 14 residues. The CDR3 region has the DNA TGTGCCAGCTCACCACGGAGGACGAACACTGAAGCTTTCTTT. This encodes CASSPRRTNTEAFF. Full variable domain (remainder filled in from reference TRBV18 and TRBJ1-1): NAGVMQNPRHLVRRRGQEARLRCSPMKGHSHVYWYRQLPEEGLKFMVYLQKENIIDESGMPKERFSAEFPKEGPSILRIQQVVRGDSAAYFCASSPRRTNTEAFFGQGTRLTVV.

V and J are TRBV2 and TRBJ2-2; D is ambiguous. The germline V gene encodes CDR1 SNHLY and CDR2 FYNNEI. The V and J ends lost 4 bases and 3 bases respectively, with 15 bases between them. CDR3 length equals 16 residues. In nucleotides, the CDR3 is TGTGCCAGCAGTGTAAATCGACCCAGGCACACCGGGGAGCTGTTTTTT. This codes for CASSVNRPRHTGELFF.

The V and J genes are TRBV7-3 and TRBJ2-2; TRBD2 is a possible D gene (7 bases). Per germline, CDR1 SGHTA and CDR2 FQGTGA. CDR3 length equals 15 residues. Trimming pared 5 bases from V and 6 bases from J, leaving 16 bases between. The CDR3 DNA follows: TGTGCCAGCAGCCCCCCAGGGGCGGGAGCCGGGGAGCTGTTTTTT. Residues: CASSPPGAGAGELFF. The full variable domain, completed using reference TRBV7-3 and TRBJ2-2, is GAGVSQTPSNKVTEKGKYVELRCDPISGHTALYWYRQSLGQGPEFLIYFQGTGAADDSGLPNDRFFAVRPEGSVSTLKIQRTERGDSAVYLCASSPPGAGAGELFFGEGSRLTVL.

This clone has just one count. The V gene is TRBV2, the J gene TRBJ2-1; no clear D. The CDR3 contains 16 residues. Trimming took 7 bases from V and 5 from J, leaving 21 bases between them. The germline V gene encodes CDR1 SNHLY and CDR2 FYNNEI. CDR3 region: CASTGTPDLADNEQFF. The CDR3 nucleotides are TGTGCCAGCACCGGAACCCCTGACCTGGCGGACAATGAGCAGTTCTTC.

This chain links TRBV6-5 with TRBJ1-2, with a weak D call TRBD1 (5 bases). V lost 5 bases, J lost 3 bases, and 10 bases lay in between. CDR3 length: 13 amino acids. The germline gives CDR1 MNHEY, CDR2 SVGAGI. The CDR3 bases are TGTGCCAGCAGTCAGGGTTGGCACTATGGCTACACCTTC. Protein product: CASSQGWHYGYTF.

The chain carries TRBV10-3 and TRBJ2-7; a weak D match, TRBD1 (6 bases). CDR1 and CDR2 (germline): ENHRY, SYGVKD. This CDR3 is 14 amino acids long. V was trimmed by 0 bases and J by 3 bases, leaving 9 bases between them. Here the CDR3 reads CAISESLGHYEQYF. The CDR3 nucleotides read TGTGCCATCAGTGAGTCGTTGGGACACTACGAGCAGTACTTC.

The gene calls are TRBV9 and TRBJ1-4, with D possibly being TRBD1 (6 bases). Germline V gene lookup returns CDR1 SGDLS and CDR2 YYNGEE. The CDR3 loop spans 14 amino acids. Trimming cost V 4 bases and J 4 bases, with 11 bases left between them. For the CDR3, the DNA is TGTGCCAGCAGCTTGGACAGTCATAATGAAAAACTGTTTTTT. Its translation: CASSLDSHNEKLFF. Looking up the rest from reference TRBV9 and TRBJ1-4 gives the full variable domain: DSGVTQTPKHLITATGQRVTLRCSPRSGDLSVYWYQQSLDQGLQFLIQYYNGEERAKGNILERFSAQQFPDLHSELNLSSLELGDSALYFCASSLDSHNEKLFFGSGTQLSVL.

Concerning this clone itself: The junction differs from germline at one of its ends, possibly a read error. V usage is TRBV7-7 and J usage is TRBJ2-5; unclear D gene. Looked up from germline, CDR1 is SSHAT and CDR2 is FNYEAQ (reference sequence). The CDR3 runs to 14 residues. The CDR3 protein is CASSLGYPQETQYF. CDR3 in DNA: TGTGCTAGCAGCTTAGGCTACCCACAAGAGACCCAGTACTTC. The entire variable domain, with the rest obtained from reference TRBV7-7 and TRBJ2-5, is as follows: GAGVSQSPRYKVTKRGQDVTLRCDPISSHATLYWYQQALGQGPEFLTYFNYEAQPDKSGLPSDRFSAERPEGSISTLTIQRTEQRDSAMYRCASSLGYPQETQYFGPGTRLLVL.

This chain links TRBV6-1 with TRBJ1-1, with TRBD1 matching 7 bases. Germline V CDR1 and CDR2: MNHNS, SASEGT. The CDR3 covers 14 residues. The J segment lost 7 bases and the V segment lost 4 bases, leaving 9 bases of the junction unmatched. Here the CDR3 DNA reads TGTGCCAGCAGTGGACAGGGAACCCTTGGTGAAGCTTTCTTT. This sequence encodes CASSGQGTLGEAFF.

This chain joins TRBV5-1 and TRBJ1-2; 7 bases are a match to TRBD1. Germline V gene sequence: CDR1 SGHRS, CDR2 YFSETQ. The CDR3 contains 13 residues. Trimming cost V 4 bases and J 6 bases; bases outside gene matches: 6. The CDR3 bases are TGCGCCAGCAGCATCCAGGGGGGAGATGGCTACACCTTC. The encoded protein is CASSIQGGDGYTF.

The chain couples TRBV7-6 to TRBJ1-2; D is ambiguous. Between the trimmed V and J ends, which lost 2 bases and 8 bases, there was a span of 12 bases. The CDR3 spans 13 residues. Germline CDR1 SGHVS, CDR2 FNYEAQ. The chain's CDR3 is CASSLTREGGYTF. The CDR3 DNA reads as TGTGCCAGCAGCTTAACAAGGGAGGGCGGCTACACCTTC.

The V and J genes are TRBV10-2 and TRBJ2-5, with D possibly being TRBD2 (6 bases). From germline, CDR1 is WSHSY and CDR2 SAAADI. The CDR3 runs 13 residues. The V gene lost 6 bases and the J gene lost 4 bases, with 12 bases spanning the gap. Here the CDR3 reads CASRMLARETQYF. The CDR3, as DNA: TGCGCCAGCAGGATGCTAGCGAGAGAGACCCAGTACTTC.

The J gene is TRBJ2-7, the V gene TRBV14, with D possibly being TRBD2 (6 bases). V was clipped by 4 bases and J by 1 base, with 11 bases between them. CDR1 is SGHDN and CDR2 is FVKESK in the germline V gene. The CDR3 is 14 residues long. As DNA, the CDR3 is TGTGCCAGCAGCCCGTTAGGAGGGTCCTACGAGCAGTACTTC. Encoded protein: CASSPLGGSYEQYF.

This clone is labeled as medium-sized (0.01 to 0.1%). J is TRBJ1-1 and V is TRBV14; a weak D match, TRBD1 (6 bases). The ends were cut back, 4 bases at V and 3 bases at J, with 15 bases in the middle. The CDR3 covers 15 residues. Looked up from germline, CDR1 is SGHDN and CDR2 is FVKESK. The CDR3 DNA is TGTGCCAGCAGCCGAGAGACAGGTAGTTACACTGAAGCTTTCTTT. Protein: CASSRETGSYTEAFF.

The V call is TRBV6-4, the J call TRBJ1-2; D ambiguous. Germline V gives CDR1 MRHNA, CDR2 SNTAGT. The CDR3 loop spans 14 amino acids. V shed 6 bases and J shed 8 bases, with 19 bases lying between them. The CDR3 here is CASSPREGSSGYTF. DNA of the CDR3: TGTGCCAGCAGCCCTAGGGAGGGTAGTTCCGGCTACACCTTC.

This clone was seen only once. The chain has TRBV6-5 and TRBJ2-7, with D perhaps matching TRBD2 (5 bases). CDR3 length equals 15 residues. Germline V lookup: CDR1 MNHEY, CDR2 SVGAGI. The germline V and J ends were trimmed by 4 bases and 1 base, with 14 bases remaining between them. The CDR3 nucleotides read TGTGCCAGCAGTTGGACCCACAGCGGATCCTACGAGCAGTACTTC. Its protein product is CASSWTHSGSYEQYF.

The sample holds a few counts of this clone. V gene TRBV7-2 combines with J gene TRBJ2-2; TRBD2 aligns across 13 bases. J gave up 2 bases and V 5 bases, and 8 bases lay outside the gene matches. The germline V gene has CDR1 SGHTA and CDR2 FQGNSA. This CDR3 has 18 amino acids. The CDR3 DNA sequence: TGTGCCAGCAGCCATACTGCGGGACTAGCGGGAAACACCGGGGAGCTGTTTTTT. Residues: CASSHTAGLAGNTGELFF.

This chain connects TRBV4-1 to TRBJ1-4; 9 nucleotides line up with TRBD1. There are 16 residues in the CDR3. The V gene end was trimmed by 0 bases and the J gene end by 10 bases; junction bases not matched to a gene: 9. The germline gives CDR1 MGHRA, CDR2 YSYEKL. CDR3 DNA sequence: TGCGCCAGCAGCCAAGATTTGGGGACAGGGAGAGCAAAACTGTTTTTT. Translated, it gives CASSQDLGTGRAKLFF.

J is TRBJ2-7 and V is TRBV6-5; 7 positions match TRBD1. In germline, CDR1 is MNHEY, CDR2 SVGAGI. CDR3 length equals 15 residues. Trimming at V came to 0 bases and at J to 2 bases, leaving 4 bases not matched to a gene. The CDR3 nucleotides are TGTGCCAGCAGTTACTCGAGAGGGGGCCCCTACGAGCAGTACTTC. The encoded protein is CASSYSRGGPYEQYF.

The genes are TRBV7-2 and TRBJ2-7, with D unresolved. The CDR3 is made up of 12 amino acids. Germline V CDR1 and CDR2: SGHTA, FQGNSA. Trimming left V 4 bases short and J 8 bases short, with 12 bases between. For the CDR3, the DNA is TGTGCCAGCAGCTCCGGCGGTGTTAAGCAGTACTTC. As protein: CASSSGGVKQYF.

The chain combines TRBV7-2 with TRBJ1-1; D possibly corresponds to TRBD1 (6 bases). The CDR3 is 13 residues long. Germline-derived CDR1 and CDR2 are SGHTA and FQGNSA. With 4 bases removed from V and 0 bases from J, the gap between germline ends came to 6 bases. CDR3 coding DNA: TGTGCCAGCAGCTCAGGGGTGAACACTGAAGCTTTCTTT. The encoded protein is CASSSGVNTEAFF.

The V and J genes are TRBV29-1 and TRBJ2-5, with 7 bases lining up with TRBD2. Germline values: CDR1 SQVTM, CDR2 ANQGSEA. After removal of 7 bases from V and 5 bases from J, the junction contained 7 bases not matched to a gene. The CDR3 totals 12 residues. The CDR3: CSASGTLETQYF. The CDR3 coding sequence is TGCAGCGCAAGCGGGACCCTGGAGACCCAGTACTTC.

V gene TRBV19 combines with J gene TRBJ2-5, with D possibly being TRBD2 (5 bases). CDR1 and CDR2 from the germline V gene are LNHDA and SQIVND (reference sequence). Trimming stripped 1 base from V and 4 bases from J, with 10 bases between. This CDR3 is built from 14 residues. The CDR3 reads CASSIGLAGETQYF. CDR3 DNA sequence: TGTGCCAGTAGTATAGGGCTAGCAGGAGAGACCCAGTACTTC.

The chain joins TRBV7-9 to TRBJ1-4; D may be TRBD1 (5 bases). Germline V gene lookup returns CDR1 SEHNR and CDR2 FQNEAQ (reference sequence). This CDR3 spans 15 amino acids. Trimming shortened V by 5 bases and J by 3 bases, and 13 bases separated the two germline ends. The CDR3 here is CASSPRGGANEKLFF. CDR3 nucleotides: TGTGCCAGCAGCCCGAGGGGAGGCGCTAATGAAAAACTGTTTTTT.